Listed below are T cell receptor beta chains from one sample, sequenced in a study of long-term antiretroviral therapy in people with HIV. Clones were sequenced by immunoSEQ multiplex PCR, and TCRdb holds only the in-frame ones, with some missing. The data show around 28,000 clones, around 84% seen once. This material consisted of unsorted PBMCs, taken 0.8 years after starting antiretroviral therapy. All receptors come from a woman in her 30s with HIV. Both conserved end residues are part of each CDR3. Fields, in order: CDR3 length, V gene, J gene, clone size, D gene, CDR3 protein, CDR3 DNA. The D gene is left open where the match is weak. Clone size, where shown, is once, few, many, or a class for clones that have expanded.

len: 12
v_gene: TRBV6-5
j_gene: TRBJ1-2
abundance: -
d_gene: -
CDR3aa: CASRGGVYGYTF
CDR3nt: TGTGCCAGCAGGGGTGGGGTCTATGGCTACACCTTC

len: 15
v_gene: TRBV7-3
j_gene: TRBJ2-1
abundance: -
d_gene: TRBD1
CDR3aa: CASSSTGSTYNEQFF
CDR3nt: TGTGCCAGCAGCTCGACAGGGAGTACCTACAATGAGCAGTTCTTC

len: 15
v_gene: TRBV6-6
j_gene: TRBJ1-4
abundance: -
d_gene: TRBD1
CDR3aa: CASRPWDRAVEKLFF
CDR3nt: TGTGCCAGCAGACCGTGGGACAGGGCGGTTGAAAAACTGTTTTTT

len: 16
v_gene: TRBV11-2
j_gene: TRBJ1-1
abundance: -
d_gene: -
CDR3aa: CASSLGFRGGDTEAFF
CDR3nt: TGTGCCAGCAGCTTAGGGTTTCGGGGCGGTGACACTGAAGCTTTCTTT

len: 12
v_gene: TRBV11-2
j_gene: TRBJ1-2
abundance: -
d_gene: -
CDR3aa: CASSLDGHGYTF
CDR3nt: TGTGCCAGCAGCTTAGATGGACATGGCTACACCTTC

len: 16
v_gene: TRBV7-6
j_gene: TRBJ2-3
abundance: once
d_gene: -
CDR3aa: CASSSQGATSTDTQYF
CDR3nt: TGTGCCAGCAGCTCACAGGGAGCCACTAGCACAGATACGCAGTATTTT

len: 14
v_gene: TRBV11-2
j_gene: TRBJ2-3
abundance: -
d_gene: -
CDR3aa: CASSLDRNTDTQYF
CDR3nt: TGTGCCAGCAGCTTAGACAGAAACACAGATACGCAGTATTTT

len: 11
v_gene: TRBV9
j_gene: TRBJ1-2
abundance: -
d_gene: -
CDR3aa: CASSPSNGYTF
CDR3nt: TGTGCCAGCAGCCCTTCGAATGGCTACACCTTC

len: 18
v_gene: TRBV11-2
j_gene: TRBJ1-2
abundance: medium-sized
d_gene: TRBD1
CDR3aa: CASSSTGTALPLNYGYTF
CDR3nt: TGTGCCAGCAGCTCGACCGGGACAGCCCTACCTTTGAACTATGGCTACACCTTC

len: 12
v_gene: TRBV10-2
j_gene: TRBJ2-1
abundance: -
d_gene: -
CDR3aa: CASRADYNEQFF
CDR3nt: TGCGCCAGCAGGGCAGACTACAATGAGCAGTTCTTC

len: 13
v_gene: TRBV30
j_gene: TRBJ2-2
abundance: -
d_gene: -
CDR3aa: CAWSVQGAGELFF
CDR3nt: TGTGCCTGGAGTGTACAAGGGGCCGGGGAGCTGTTTTTT

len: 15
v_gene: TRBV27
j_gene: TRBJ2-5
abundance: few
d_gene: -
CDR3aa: CASSSPQGGGETQYF
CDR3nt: TGTGCCAGCAGTTCCCCACAGGGCGGGGGAGAGACCCAGTACTTC

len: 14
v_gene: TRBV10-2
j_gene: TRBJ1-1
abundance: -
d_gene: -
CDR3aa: CASSRTVMNTEAFF
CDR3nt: TGCGCCAGCAGTAGGACAGTTATGAACACTGAAGCTTTCTTT

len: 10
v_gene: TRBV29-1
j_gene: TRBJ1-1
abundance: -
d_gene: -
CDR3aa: CSVGDSGAFF
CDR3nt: TGCAGCGTTGGGGATTCTGGAGCTTTCTTT

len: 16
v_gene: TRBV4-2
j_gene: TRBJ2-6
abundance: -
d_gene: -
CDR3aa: CASSPAVGSGANVLTF
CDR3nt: TGTGCCAGCAGTCCCGCCGTTGGCTCTGGGGCCAACGTCCTGACTTTC

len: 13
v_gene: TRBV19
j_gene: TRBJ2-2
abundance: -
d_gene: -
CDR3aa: CASSPQVPGELFF
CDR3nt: TGTGCCAGTAGTCCACAGGTACCCGGGGAGCTGTTTTTT

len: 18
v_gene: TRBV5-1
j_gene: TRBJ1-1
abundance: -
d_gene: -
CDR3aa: CASSLDPRSGGEGAEAFF
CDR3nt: TGCGCCAGCAGCTTGGACCCCAGGTCAGGTGGAGAAGGGGCTGAAGCTTTCTTT

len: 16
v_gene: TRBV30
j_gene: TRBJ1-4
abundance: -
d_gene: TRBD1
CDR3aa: CAWSDPNLQGTEKLFF
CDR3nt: TGTGCCTGGAGTGACCCTAACCTACAGGGGACTGAAAAACTGTTTTTT

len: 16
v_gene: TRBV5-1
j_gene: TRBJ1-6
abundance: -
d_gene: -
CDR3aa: CASSLAGGAVNSPLHF
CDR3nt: TGCGCCAGCAGCTTGGCCGGAGGGGCGGTCAATTCACCCCTCCACTTT

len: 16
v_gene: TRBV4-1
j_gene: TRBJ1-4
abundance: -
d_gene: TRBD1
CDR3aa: CASSQAPGQGREKLFF
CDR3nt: TGCGCCAGCAGCCAAGCCCCGGGACAGGGTCGGGAAAAACTGTTTTTT

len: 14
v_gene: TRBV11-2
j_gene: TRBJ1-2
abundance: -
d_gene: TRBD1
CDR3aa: CASSSDRGPYGYTF
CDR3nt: TGTGCCAGCAGCTCTGACAGGGGGCCATATGGCTACACCTTC

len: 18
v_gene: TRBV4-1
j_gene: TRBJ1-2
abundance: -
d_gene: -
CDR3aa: CASSQGWNPTGRDYGYTF
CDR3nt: TGCGCCAGCAGCCAAGGCTGGAATCCAACCGGGAGAGACTATGGCTACACCTTC

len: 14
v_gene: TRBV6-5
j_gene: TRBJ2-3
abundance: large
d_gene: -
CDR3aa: CASSPGQNTDTQYF
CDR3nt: TGTGCCAGCAGCCCCGGACAGAACACAGATACGCAGTATTTT

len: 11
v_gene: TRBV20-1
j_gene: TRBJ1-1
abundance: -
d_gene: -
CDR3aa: CSARGGPEAFF
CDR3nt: TGCAGTGCTAGAGGGGGTCCTGAAGCTTTCTTT

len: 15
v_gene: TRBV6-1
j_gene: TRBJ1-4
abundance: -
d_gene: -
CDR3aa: CASSETVGENEKLFF
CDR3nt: TGTGCCAGCAGTGAAACTGTGGGGGAAAACGAAAAACTGTTTTTT

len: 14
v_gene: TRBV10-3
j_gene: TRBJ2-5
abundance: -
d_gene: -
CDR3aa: CAISEQDNQETQYF
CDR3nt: TGTGCCATCAGTGAGCAGGACAACCAAGAGACCCAGTACTTC

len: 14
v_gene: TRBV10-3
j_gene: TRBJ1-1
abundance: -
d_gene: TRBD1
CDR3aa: CATVLSGQGQKAFF
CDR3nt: TGTGCCACCGTTTTATCCGGACAGGGCCAAAAGGCTTTCTTT

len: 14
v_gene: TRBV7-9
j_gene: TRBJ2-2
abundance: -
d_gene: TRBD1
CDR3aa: CASSLGTGTGELFF
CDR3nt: TGTGCCAGCAGCTTGGGGACAGGTACCGGGGAGCTGTTTTTT

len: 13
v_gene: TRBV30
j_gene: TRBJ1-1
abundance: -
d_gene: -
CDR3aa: CAWTSNGGTEAFF
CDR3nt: TGTGCCTGGACCTCAAACGGGGGAACTGAAGCTTTCTTT

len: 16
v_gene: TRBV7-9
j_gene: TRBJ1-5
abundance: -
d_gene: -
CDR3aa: CASSHPPGRVNQPQHF
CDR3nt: TGTGCCAGCAGCCACCCCCCTGGCCGGGTCAATCAGCCCCAGCATTTT

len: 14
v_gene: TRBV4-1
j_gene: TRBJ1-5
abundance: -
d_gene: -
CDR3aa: CASSQDEAWSPQHF
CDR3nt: TGCGCCAGCAGCCAAGACGAGGCGTGGTCGCCCCAGCATTTT

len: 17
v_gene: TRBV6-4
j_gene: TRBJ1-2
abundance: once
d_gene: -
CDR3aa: CASSDGEGSAVWDGYTF
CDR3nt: TGTGCCAGCAGTGACGGGGAGGGTAGCGCCGTCTGGGATGGCTACACCTTC

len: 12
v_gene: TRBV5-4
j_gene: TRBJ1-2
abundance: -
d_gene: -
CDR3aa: CASSPGYYGYTF
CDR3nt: TGTGCCAGCAGTCCAGGGTACTATGGCTACACCTTC

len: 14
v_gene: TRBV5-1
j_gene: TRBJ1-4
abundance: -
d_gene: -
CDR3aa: CASSLGQVNEKLFF
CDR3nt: TGCGCCAGCAGCTTGGGGCAGGTTAATGAAAAACTGTTTTTT

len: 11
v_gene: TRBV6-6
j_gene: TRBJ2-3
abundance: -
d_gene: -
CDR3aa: CASGNTDTQYF
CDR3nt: TGTGCCAGCGGAAACACAGATACGCAGTATTTT

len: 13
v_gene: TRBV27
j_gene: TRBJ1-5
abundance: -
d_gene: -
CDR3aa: CASSLEPNQPQHF
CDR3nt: TGTGCCAGCAGTTTAGAGCCCAATCAGCCCCAGCATTTT